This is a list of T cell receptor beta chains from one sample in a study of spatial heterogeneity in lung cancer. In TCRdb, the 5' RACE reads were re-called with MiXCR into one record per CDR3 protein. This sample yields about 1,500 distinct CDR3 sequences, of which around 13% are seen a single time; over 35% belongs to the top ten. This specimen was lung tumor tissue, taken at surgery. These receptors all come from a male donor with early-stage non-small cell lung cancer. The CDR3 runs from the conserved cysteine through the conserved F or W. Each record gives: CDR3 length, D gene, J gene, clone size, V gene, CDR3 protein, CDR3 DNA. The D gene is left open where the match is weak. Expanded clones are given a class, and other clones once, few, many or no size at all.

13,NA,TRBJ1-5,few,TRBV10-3,CAISVGGREPQHF,TGTGCCATCAGTGTCGGAGGGAGGGAGCCCCAGCATTTT
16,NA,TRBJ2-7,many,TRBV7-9,CASSPPGVAATYEQYF,TGTGCCAGCAGCCCCCCCGGGGTAGCGGCCACCTACGAGCAGTACTTC
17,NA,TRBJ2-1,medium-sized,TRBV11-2,CASSLDGGGRTLNEQFF,TGTGCCAGCAGCTTAGATGGTGGAGGCAGGACCTTGAATGAGCAGTTCTTC
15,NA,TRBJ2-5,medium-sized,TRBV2,CASSASAGVRETQYF,TGTGCCAGCAGTGCAAGTGCAGGGGTTCGAGAGACCCAGTACTTC
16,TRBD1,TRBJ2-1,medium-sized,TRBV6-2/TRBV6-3,CASSLEDRGIYNEQFF,TGTGCCAGCAGCTTAGAGGACAGGGGCATCTACAATGAGCAGTTCTTC
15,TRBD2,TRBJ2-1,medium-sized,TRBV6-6,CASSTGGLVGNEQFF,TGTGCCAGCAGTACCGGGGGACTAGTAGGCAATGAGCAGTTCTTC
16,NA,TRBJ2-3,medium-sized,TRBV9,CASSVEMWGRTDTQYF,TGTGCCAGCAGCGTAGAAATGTGGGGGAGGACAGATACGCAGTATTTT
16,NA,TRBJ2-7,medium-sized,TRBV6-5,CASSYSPTGIAYEQYF,TGTGCCAGCAGTTACTCTCCAACAGGGATAGCCTACGAGCAGTACTTC
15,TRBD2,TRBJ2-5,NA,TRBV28,CASSFSIAGQKTQYF,TGTGCCAGCAGTTTCTCCATAGCGGGGCAGAAGACCCAGTACTTC
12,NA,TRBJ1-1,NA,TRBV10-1,CASTGKGTEAFF,TGCGCCAGCACAGGGAAGGGCACTGAAGCTTTCTTT
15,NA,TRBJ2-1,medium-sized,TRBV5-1,CASSLIGMSYNEQFF,TGCGCCAGCAGCTTGATCGGGATGTCCTACAATGAGCAGTTCTTC
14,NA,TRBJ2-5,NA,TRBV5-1,CASSLGQGQETQYF,TGCGCCAGCAGCTTAGGCCAGGGGCAGGAGACCCAGTACTTC
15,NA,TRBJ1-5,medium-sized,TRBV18,CASSPVRGPNQPQHF,TGTGCCAGCTCACCAGTCAGGGGCCCCAATCAGCCCCAGCATTTT
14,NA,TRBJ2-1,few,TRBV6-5,CASSPIQGNLRQFF,TGTGCCAGCAGCCCAATCCAGGGGAATCTTAGGCAGTTCTTC
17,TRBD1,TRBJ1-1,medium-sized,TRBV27,CASSSRRQGWRHTEAFF,TGTGCCAGCAGCTCCCGCCGACAGGGGTGGAGGCACACTGAAGCTTTCTTT
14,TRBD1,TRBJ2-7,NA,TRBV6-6,CASNLRDRGYEQYF,TGTGCCAGCAACCTTCGGGACAGGGGTTACGAGCAGTACTTC
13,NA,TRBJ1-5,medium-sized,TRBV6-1,CASSEGGGQPQHF,TGTGCCAGCAGTGAAGGGGGGGGGCAGCCCCAGCATTTT
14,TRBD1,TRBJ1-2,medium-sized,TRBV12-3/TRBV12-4,CASSQGVFNYGYTF,TGTGCCAGCAGTCAGGGGGTATTTAACTATGGCTACACCTTC
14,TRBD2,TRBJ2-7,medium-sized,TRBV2,CAIMRWREEFEQYF,TGTGCCATCATGCGCTGGCGGGAGGAATTCGAGCAGTACTTC
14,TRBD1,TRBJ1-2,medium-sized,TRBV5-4,CASSLEQGPYGYTF,TGTGCCAGCAGCTTGGAACAGGGGCCCTATGGCTACACCTTC
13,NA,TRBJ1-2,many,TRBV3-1,CASSQGGRAGYTF,TGTGCCAGCAGCCAAGGGGGACGGGCGGGCTACACCTTC
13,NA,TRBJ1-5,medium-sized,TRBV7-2,CASSLARDEPQHF,TGTGCCAGCAGCTTAGCGCGTGATGAGCCCCAGCATTTT
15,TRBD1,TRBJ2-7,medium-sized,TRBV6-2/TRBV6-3,CASSSAGTGIHEQYF,TGTGCCAGCAGTTCCGCCGGGACAGGAATCCACGAGCAGTACTTC
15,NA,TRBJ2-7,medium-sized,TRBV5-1,CASSLLGGEAAEQYF,TGCGCCAGCAGCTTGCTGGGGGGCGAAGCGGCCGAGCAGTACTTC
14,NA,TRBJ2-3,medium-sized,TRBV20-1,CSARRLASTDTQYF,TGCAGTGCTAGGAGGCTAGCGTCCACAGATACGCAGTATTTT
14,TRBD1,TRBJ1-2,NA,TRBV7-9,CASSSGQRRVGYTF,TGTGCCAGCAGCTCGGGACAGAGACGAGTGGGCTACACCTTC
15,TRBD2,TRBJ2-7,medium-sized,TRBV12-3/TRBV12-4,CASSPGLADVREQYF,TGTGCCAGCAGTCCGGGACTAGCGGACGTTCGCGAGCAGTACTTC
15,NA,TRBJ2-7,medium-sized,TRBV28,CASSYSGALSYEQYF,TGTGCCAGCAGCTACTCCGGGGCCTTATCCTACGAGCAGTACTTC
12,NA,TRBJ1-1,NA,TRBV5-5,CASSFRGTEAFF,TGTGCCAGCAGCTTCAGGGGCACTGAAGCTTTCTTT
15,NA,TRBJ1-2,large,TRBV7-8,CASSLNTRSNYGYTF,TGTGCCAGCAGTTTGAACACCCGTTCTAACTATGGCTACACCTTC
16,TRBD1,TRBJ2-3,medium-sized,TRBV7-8,CASSPRTGMGTDTQYF,TGTGCCAGCAGCCCGCGGACAGGGATGGGCACAGATACGCAGTATTTT
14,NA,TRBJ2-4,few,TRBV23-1,CASSQSRGAGIQYF,TGCGCCAGCAGTCAATCTCGGGGGGCGGGCATTCAGTACTTC
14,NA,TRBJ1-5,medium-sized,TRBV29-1,CSVGAGADNQPQHF,TGCAGCGTTGGGGCCGGGGCAGATAATCAGCCCCAGCATTTT
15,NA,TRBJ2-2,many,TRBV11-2,CASSLEMVLTGELFF,TGTGCCAGCAGCTTAGAGATGGTTCTCACCGGGGAGCTGTTTTTT
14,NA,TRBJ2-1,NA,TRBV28,CASSRGGPYNEQFF,TGTGCCAGCAGTCGTGGGGGGCCCTACAATGAGCAGTTCTTC
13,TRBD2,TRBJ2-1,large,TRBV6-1,CASSSGGDNEQFF,TGTGCCAGCAGCAGCGGGGGGGACAATGAGCAGTTCTTC
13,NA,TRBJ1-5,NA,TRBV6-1,CASRGLSNQPQHF,TGTGCCAGCAGAGGACTGAGCAATCAGCCCCAGCATTTT
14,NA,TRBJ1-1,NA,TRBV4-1,CASSQAPGNTEAFF,TGCGCCAGCAGCCAAGCTCCAGGGAACACTGAAGCTTTCTTT
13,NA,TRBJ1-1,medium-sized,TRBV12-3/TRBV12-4,CASSLMGNTEAFF,TGTGCCAGCAGTTTAATGGGGAACACTGAAGCTTTCTTT
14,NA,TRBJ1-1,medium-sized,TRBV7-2,CASSSNPGNTEAFF,TGTGCCAGCAGCTCCAATCCGGGGAACACTGAAGCTTTCTTT
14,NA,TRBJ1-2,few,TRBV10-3,CAISESGEGYGYTF,TGTGCCATCAGTGAGTCAGGGGAAGGCTATGGCTACACCTTC
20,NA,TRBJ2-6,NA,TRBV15,CATSREFLRDTSSGANVLTF,TGTGCCACCAGCAGAGAGTTTTTGCGGGACACCTCCTCTGGGGCCAACGTCCTGACTTTC
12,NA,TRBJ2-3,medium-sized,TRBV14,CASSPLRDTQYF,TGTGCCAGCAGCCCGCTAAGGGATACGCAGTATTTT
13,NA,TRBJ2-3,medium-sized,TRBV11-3,CASSLEVANTQYF,TGTGCCAGCAGCTTAGAGGTGGCTAATACGCAGTATTTT
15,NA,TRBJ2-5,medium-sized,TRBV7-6,CASSWGLVSQETQYF,TGTGCCAGCAGCTGGGGATTAGTTAGCCAAGAGACCCAGTACTTC
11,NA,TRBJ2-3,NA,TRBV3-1,CASSTEYTQYF,TGTGCCAGCAGCACCGAGTATACGCAGTATTTT
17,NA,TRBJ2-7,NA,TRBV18,CASSPLTALTPPGEQYF,TGTGCCAGCTCACCCCTCACGGCCCTTACCCCCCCGGGGGAGCAGTACTTC
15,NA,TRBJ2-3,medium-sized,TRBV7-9,CASSLGDIGTDTQYF,TGTGCCAGCAGCTTAGGGGACATAGGCACAGATACGCAGTATTTT
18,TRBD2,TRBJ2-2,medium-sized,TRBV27,CASSSRTSGRARTGELFF,TGTGCCAGCAGTTCCCGGACTAGCGGGAGGGCTAGGACCGGGGAGCTGTTTTTT
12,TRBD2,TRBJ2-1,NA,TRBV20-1,CSAERGANEQFF,TGCAGTGCCGAGCGGGGGGCCAATGAGCAGTTCTTC
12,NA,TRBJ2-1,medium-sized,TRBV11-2,CASSGDYNEQFF,TGTGCCAGCAGTGGTGACTACAATGAGCAGTTCTTC
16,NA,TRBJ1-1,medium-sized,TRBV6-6,CASSYPLRVGNTEAFF,TGTGCCAGCAGTTACCCCCTCCGGGTTGGGAACACTGAAGCTTTCTTT
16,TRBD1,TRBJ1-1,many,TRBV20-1,CSARDGPGGLNTEAFF,TGCAGTGCTAGAGACGGCCCAGGGGGCTTGAACACTGAAGCTTTCTTT
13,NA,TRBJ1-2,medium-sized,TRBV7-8,CASSTDRIYGYTF,TGTGCCAGCAGCACTGACCGAATCTATGGCTACACCTTC
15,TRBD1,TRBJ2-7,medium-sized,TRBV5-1,CASSFRRGRGSEQYF,TGCGCCAGCAGCTTCCGCAGGGGGCGCGGCTCCGAGCAGTACTTC
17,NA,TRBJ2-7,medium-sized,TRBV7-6,CASSLRAALTGSYEQYF,TGTGCCAGCAGCTTAAGAGCAGCCCTCACAGGGTCCTACGAGCAGTACTTC
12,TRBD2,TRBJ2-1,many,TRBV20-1,CSVPAGVDEQFF,TGCAGTGTACCAGCGGGAGTGGATGAGCAGTTCTTC